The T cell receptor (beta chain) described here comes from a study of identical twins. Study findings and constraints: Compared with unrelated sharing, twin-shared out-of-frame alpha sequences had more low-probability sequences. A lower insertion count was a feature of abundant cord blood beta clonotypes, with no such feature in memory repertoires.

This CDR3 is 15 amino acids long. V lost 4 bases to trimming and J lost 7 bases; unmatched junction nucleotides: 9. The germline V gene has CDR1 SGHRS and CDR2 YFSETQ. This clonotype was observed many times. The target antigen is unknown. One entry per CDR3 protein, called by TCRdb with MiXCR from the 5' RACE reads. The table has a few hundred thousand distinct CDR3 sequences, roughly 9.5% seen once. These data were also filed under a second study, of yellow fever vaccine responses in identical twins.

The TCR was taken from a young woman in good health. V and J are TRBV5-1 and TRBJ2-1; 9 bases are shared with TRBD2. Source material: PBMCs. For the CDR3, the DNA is TGCGCCAGCAGCAATATAGCGGGAGAAGGAAATGAGCAGTTCTTC. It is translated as CASSNIAGEGNEQFF.